Below, one TCR beta chain is given with its context. Its antigen is currently not known. Per-nucleotide qualities are absent, and no much larger clonotype sits a single base away. TCRbeta CDR3 regions were amplified from genomic DNA using the immunoSEQ Assay, a bias-controlled multiplex PCR. The paper's processing steps were these. Within the assay, amplification of reference gene primers was used to estimate how many nucleated cells each sample contained. To quantify the absolute abundance of each unique TCRbeta CDR3 rearrangement, sequence reads were collapsed and filtered. For each sample, productive Simpson clonality was calculated as the square root of Simpson's diversity index over productive rearrangements. TCRdb's version of the immuneACCESS table is confined to in-frame rearrangements and falls short of the full clone set. An unresolved V gene accounts for under half of the shortfall where checked; the remainder is of unknown origin. D and trimming were read from the DNA, whereas the V and J calls and clone size are those reported in that table. A total of 250,000 to 300,000 clones appear in this sample, 85% of them only once. The ten largest account for 4.5% to 6% of the sample.

These data originate in a study of blood T cell repertoires in COVID-19 (TCRdb year 2020). In the study overall: Collaborator samples came from the United States, Italy and Spain and covered acute and convalescent phases of COVID-19. The material from the prospective study consisted of cDNA or gDNA derived from T cells, B-cell-depleted T cells, or PBMCs. Where HLA class I and class II types were available, the types were taken from metadata supplied by the sample provider, not from assay-based typing. A freely available public database, intended as a resource for researchers studying the immune response to SARS-CoV-2, is where the repertoires were released. The dataset comprised deeply sampled blood TCRbeta repertoires from subjects exposed to, actively infected with, or recovered from COVID-19. Sample metadata almost always included a de-identified subject ID, COVID-19 status, age in years and sex. Samples were obtained from the ongoing ImmuneRACE study (first 160 participants) and from about 1,300 subjects provided by 6 global collaborators.

The collaborating institutions used their own protocols to collect whole blood in K2EDTA tubes. For TCRbeta analysis, collaborators shipped samples as frozen whole blood, isolated PBMCs, or DNA extracted from either of those sample types. The research as a whole found: Clinical and demographic metadata were provided uncurated, with the amount varying by source and participant.

What was sequenced was peripheral blood. The TCR sequence derives from a man aged 50 to 60 with active or convalescent COVID-19.

The DNA sequence is given as TGTGCCTGGAGCCTCGGGAGGGACACCATATATTTT. The translation is CAWSLGRDTIYF. The chain employs TRBV30 and TRBJ1-3; confidence is insufficient to name the D gene. Taken from the germline V gene (reference sequence), the CDR1 and CDR2 loops are GTSNPN and SVGIG. Reading from cysteine to phenylalanine, the CDR3 counts 12 amino acids. Only CDR3 DNA is held: 36 bases, read in frame from base 1. Cut back by 3 bases and 8 bases, the V and J ends lie 11 bases apart.